The clone carrying this T cell receptor beta chain was seen many times. The antigen is unknown. The investigators amplified TCR beta CDR3 regions from RNA transcripts. First-round RT-PCR with HTBI primers amplified the TCR CDR3 region. TCRdb reprocessed the multiplex PCR reads with MiXCR, giving one entry per CDR3 protein. The table lists hundreds of thousands of distinct CDR3 sequences, just under 45% of them singletons. This entry belongs to a study of T cells in Graves' hyperthyroidism and ophthalmopathy. Study findings and constraints: Peripheral blood also featured most of the thyroid clonotypes expanded above 0.001.

The length of the CDR3 is 14 residues. Trimming took 0 bases from V and 1 from J, leaving 6 bases between them. Germline CDR1 reads SGHVS; CDR2 reads FNYEAQ. The sequenced material came from peripheral blood or thyroid tissue (not recorded which). The receptor was derived from an adult man with Graves' disease, either hyperthyroidism or ophthalmopathy (not recorded which). The chain combines TRBV7-6 with TRBJ1-1; D not resolved. The CDR3 DNA reads as TGTGCCAGCAGCTTAGCCCAGGAGAACACTGAAGCTTTCTTT. Translating gives CASSLAQENTEAFF.